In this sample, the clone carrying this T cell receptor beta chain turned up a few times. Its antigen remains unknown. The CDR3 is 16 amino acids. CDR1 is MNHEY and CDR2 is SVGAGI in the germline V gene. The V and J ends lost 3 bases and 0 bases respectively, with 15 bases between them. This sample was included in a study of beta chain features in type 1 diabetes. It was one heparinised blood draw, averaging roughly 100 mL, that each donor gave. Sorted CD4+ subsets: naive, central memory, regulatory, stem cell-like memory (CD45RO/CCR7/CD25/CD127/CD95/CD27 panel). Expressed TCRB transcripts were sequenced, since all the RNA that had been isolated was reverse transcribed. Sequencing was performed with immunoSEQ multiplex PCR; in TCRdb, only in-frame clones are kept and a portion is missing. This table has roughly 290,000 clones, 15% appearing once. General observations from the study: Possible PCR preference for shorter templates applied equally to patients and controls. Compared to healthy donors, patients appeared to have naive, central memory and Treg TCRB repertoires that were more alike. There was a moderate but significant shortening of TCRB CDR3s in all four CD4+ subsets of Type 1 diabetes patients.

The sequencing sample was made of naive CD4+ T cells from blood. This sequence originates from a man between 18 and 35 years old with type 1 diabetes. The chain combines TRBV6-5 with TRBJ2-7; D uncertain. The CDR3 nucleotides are TGTGCCAGCAGTTATGTGTCGGTTAAGAGCTCCTACGAGCAGTACTTC. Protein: CASSYVSVKSSYEQYF.